Sequencing of this T cell receptor beta chain was carried out in a study of blood T cell repertoires in COVID-19. Germline CDR1 and CDR2: SGHDT and YYEEEE. Trimming took 0 bases from V and 1 from J, leaving 8 bases between them. The CDR3 contains 14 residues. TCRdb keeps only in-frame clones here, not all; method: immunoSEQ multiplex PCR. The table records about 300,000 clones, around 86% of them present only once. This chain connects TRBV5-6 to TRBJ2-7; maybe TRBD2 (5 bases). This clonotype was sampled from a man younger than 45 who had recovered from COVID-19. What was sequenced was PBMCs or T cells enriched from blood (not recorded which). CDR3 DNA sequence: TGTGCCAGCAGCTTGGTCCCGGGATCCTACGAGCAGTACTTC. Translated, it gives CASSLVPGSYEQYF.